This is a list of T cell receptor beta chains from one sample in a study of human T cells and chemical hapten exposure. MiXCR was run by TCRdb on the 5' RACE reads, yielding one entry per CDR3 protein. The table has fewer than 150,000 distinct CDR3 sequences, 15% to 20% seen once. The receptors here all came from a human donor in good health. CDR3s include the opening cysteine and the closing phenylalanine or tryptophan. A D gene is named only where the DNA matches it firmly. Clone size, where shown, is once, few, many, or a class for clones that have expanded.

j_gene: TRBJ1-4; abundance: -; d_gene: -; v_gene: TRBV20-1; len: 13; CDR3aa: CSARKGIGEKLFF; CDR3nt: TGCAGTGCTAGAAAGGGGATAGGTGAAAAACTGTTTTTT
j_gene: TRBJ2-3; abundance: few; d_gene: TRBD1; v_gene: TRBV28; len: 15; CDR3aa: CASRIGQGTPDTQYF; CDR3nt: TGTGCCAGCAGGATCGGACAGGGTACTCCAGATACGCAGTATTTT
j_gene: TRBJ1-5; abundance: -; d_gene: -; v_gene: TRBV24-1; len: 15; CDR3aa: CATSETGAPNQPQHF; CDR3nt: TGTGCCACCAGTGAGACGGGGGCCCCCAATCAGCCCCAGCATTTT
j_gene: TRBJ1-5; abundance: many; d_gene: -; v_gene: TRBV7-2; len: 16; CDR3aa: CASSQQRGRGNQPQHF; CDR3nt: TGTGCCAGCAGCCAACAGAGAGGTAGGGGCAATCAGCCCCAGCATTTT
j_gene: TRBJ2-5; abundance: -; d_gene: -; v_gene: TRBV7-2; len: 14; CDR3aa: CASSLAAGTETQYF; CDR3nt: TGTGCCAGCAGCTTAGCGGCAGGGACCGAGACCCAGTACTTC
j_gene: TRBJ2-1; abundance: few; d_gene: TRBD2; v_gene: TRBV13; len: 16; CDR3aa: CASSFSTSGDNNEQFF; CDR3nt: TGTGCCAGCAGTTTTTCGACTAGCGGTGATAACAATGAGCAGTTCTTC
j_gene: TRBJ2-7; abundance: once; d_gene: TRBD2; v_gene: TRBV30; len: 14; CDR3aa: CAWSRGGGRYEQYF; CDR3nt: TGTGCCTGGTCGAGAGGCGGGGGACGTTACGAGCAGTACTTC
j_gene: TRBJ1-1; abundance: few; d_gene: -; v_gene: TRBV12-3/TRBV12-4; len: 13; CDR3aa: CASSLEMNTEAFF; CDR3nt: TGTGCCAGCAGTTTAGAAATGAACACTGAAGCTTTCTTT
j_gene: TRBJ2-7; abundance: -; d_gene: TRBD1; v_gene: TRBV20-1; len: 14; CDR3aa: CSASGAGGLDEQYF; CDR3nt: TGCAGTGCTAGTGGGGCAGGGGGCCTGGACGAGCAGTACTTC
j_gene: TRBJ1-1; abundance: few; d_gene: -; v_gene: TRBV29-1; len: 15; CDR3aa: CSVESWAASNTEAFF; CDR3nt: TGCAGCGTTGAATCCTGGGCTGCGTCTAACACTGAAGCTTTCTTT
j_gene: TRBJ2-7; abundance: -; d_gene: -; v_gene: TRBV20-1; len: 12; CDR3aa: CSAPRRQYEQYF; CDR3nt: TGCAGTGCTCCACGACGGCAGTACGAGCAGTACTTC
j_gene: TRBJ1-5; abundance: -; d_gene: -; v_gene: TRBV7-8; len: 15; CDR3aa: CASSPIHGSNQPQHF; CDR3nt: TGTGCCAGCAGCCCTATACATGGGAGCAATCAGCCCCAGCATTTT
j_gene: TRBJ1-1; abundance: -; d_gene: -; v_gene: TRBV15; len: 14; CDR3aa: CATSRGGTGTEAFF; CDR3nt: TGTGCCACCAGCAGAGGGGGGACGGGCACTGAAGCTTTCTTT
j_gene: TRBJ1-1; abundance: many; d_gene: -; v_gene: TRBV7-2; len: 14; CDR3aa: CASSLAVGGIAAFF; CDR3nt: TGTGCCAGCAGCTTAGCAGTTGGGGGGATAGCGGCTTTCTTT
j_gene: TRBJ2-1; abundance: few; d_gene: TRBD2; v_gene: TRBV10-3; len: 14; CDR3aa: CAIRREVRFWEQFF; CDR3nt: TGTGCCATCAGGCGGGAGGTGAGGTTTTGGGAGCAGTTCTTC
j_gene: TRBJ1-1; abundance: -; d_gene: TRBD1; v_gene: TRBV6-5; len: 15; CDR3aa: CASSYSGGVNPEAFF; CDR3nt: TGTGCCAGCAGTTACTCAGGGGGCGTGAACCCTGAAGCTTTCTTT
j_gene: TRBJ1-5; abundance: few; d_gene: -; v_gene: TRBV20-1; len: 10; CDR3aa: CYHPHQPQHF; CDR3nt: TGCTATCACCCCCATCAGCCCCAGCATTTT
j_gene: TRBJ2-4; abundance: few; d_gene: -; v_gene: TRBV29-1; len: 11; CDR3aa: CSAGLKNIQYF; CDR3nt: TGCAGCGCTGGACTTAAAAACATTCAGTACTTC
j_gene: TRBJ2-3; abundance: -; d_gene: TRBD2; v_gene: TRBV20-1; len: 14; CDR3aa: CSARDWRDYGTQYF; CDR3nt: TGCAGTGCTAGAGATTGGCGGGACTACGGTACGCAGTATTTT
j_gene: TRBJ2-5; abundance: -; d_gene: TRBD1; v_gene: TRBV11-2; len: 14; CDR3aa: CASSLGQFQETQYF; CDR3nt: TGTGCCAGCAGCTTGGGACAGTTCCAAGAGACCCAGTACTTC
j_gene: TRBJ2-7; abundance: -; d_gene: -; v_gene: TRBV20-1; len: 16; CDR3aa: CSASPPGPRKSYEQYF; CDR3nt: TGCAGTGCTAGCCCCCCGGGACCAAGGAAATCCTACGAGCAGTACTTC
j_gene: TRBJ2-1; abundance: -; d_gene: -; v_gene: TRBV5-1; len: 14; CDR3aa: CASSSNLGTDEQFF; CDR3nt: TGCGCCAGCAGCTCCAATCTAGGAACGGATGAGCAGTTCTTC
j_gene: TRBJ2-7; abundance: -; d_gene: -; v_gene: TRBV5-5; len: 12; CDR3aa: CASSREDGTLDF; CDR3nt: TGTGCCAGCAGCCGCGAGGATGGCACCCTGGACTTC
j_gene: TRBJ2-4; abundance: -; d_gene: TRBD1; v_gene: TRBV11-2; len: 14; CDR3aa: CASSSDRGRDIQYF; CDR3nt: TGTGCCAGCAGCTCGGACAGGGGCAGGGACATTCAGTACTTC
j_gene: TRBJ2-1; abundance: few; d_gene: -; v_gene: TRBV28; len: 14; CDR3aa: CASIPLRSYNEQFF; CDR3nt: TGTGCCAGCATCCCTTTGAGGTCCTACAATGAGCAGTTCTTC
j_gene: TRBJ2-3; abundance: few; d_gene: TRBD2; v_gene: TRBV7-6; len: 16; CDR3aa: CASSLAAGVRTDTQYF; CDR3nt: TGTGCCAGCAGCTTAGCGGCGGGAGTGCGCACAGATACGCAGTATTTT
j_gene: TRBJ1-1; abundance: few; d_gene: -; v_gene: TRBV14; len: 13; CDR3aa: CASSHGAPTEAFF; CDR3nt: TGTGCCAGCAGCCACGGGGCCCCCACTGAAGCTTTCTTT
j_gene: TRBJ2-7; abundance: few; d_gene: -; v_gene: TRBV18; len: 15; CDR3aa: CASSPGQISSYEQYF; CDR3nt: TGTGCCAGCTCGCCCGGACAGATAAGCTCCTACGAGCAGTACTTC
j_gene: TRBJ2-7; abundance: few; d_gene: -; v_gene: TRBV27; len: 13; CDR3aa: CASSFRGTYEQYF; CDR3nt: TGTGCCAGCAGTTTTCGGGGGACCTACGAGCAGTACTTC
j_gene: TRBJ2-1; abundance: -; d_gene: TRBD2; v_gene: TRBV28; len: 16; CDR3aa: CASSLKASGRANEQFF; CDR3nt: TGTGCCAGCAGTTTAAAGGCTAGCGGGAGGGCGAATGAGCAGTTCTTC
j_gene: TRBJ2-1; abundance: few; d_gene: -; v_gene: TRBV11-2; len: 11; CDR3aa: CASSHLDGQFF; CDR3nt: TGTGCCAGCAGCCATCTGGATGGGCAGTTCTTC
j_gene: TRBJ2-6; abundance: few; d_gene: -; v_gene: TRBV28; len: 18; CDR3aa: CASSSFSQGSTGANVLTF; CDR3nt: TGTGCCAGCAGTTCCTTCTCACAGGGCTCTACCGGGGCCAACGTCCTGACTTTC
j_gene: TRBJ1-3; abundance: -; d_gene: -; v_gene: TRBV29-1; len: 14; CDR3aa: CSVESGTAGNTIYF; CDR3nt: TGCAGCGTTGAGTCCGGGACGGCTGGAAACACCATATATTTT
j_gene: TRBJ2-1; abundance: few; d_gene: TRBD1; v_gene: TRBV27; len: 14; CDR3aa: CASHRTGGRNEQFF; CDR3nt: TGTGCCAGCCACCGGACAGGCGGGCGCAATGAGCAGTTCTTC
j_gene: TRBJ2-7; abundance: -; d_gene: -; v_gene: TRBV19; len: 15; CDR3aa: CASSDPGELYYEQYF; CDR3nt: TGTGCCAGTTCGGACCCCGGGGAACTTTACTACGAGCAGTACTTC
j_gene: TRBJ2-3; abundance: few; d_gene: -; v_gene: TRBV5-4; len: 14; CDR3aa: CASSPRGIPDTQYF; CDR3nt: TGTGCCAGCAGCCCCCGAGGGATCCCAGATACGCAGTATTTT
j_gene: TRBJ1-2; abundance: few; d_gene: -; v_gene: TRBV6-6; len: 14; CDR3aa: CASSYGVRDYGYTF; CDR3nt: TGTGCCAGCAGTTACGGGGTTCGGGACTATGGCTACACCTTC
j_gene: TRBJ2-6; abundance: few; d_gene: -; v_gene: TRBV4-1; len: 19; CDR3aa: CASSQVGGRRPSGANVLTF; CDR3nt: TGCGCCAGCAGCCAAGTGGGCGGGCGGAGACCATCTGGGGCCAACGTCCTGACTTTC
j_gene: TRBJ2-1; abundance: few; d_gene: -; v_gene: TRBV29-1; len: 14; CDR3aa: CSVSAQRNYNEQFF; CDR3nt: TGCAGCGTGTCAGCCCAACGGAACTACAATGAGCAGTTCTTC
j_gene: TRBJ2-6; abundance: -; d_gene: -; v_gene: TRBV10-3; len: 15; CDR3aa: CAISPGSSGANVLTF; CDR3nt: TGTGCCATCAGCCCCGGCAGCTCTGGGGCCAACGTCCTGACTTTC
j_gene: TRBJ2-5; abundance: few; d_gene: TRBD2; v_gene: TRBV2; len: 16; CDR3aa: CASRGLAGVFRETQYF; CDR3nt: TGTGCCAGCAGGGGACTAGCGGGAGTCTTCCGAGAGACCCAGTACTTC
j_gene: TRBJ2-3; abundance: -; d_gene: TRBD2; v_gene: TRBV10-2; len: 13; CDR3aa: CASSTSGTDTQYF; CDR3nt: TGCGCCAGCTCGACTAGCGGGACAGATACGCAGTATTTT
j_gene: TRBJ2-3; abundance: -; d_gene: -; v_gene: TRBV11-2; len: 10; CDR3aa: CASSSDTQYF; CDR3nt: TGTGCCAGCAGCTCAGATACGCAGTATTTT